The rows below give T cell receptor beta chains drawn from one sample of a study of T cell changes during pregnancy in multiple sclerosis. Libraries were prepared by immunoSEQ multiplex PCR; TCRdb keeps only in-frame clonotypes and omits some of them. There are roughly 100,000 clones in the sample; just over 90% occur only once, and about 3.2% lies in the top ten. Sequenced here: peripheral blood, sampled after pregnancy. The source of these receptors is a female donor with multiple sclerosis, enrolled in a pregnancy study. CDR3s include the opening cysteine and the closing phenylalanine or tryptophan. D genes are given only for firm matches. Rows give clone size only sometimes, using once, few, many, or a class for an expanded clone.

d_gene	v_gene	j_gene	abundance	CDR3nt	CDR3aa
TRBD2	TRBV4-1	TRBJ2-7	.	TGCGCCAGCAGCCCCCGAAGTAGCGGGGTTTACTACGAGCAGTACTTC	CASSPRSSGVYYEQYF
.	TRBV7-2	TRBJ2-1	once	TGTGCCAGCAGTTTAGGGAGCTCCTACAATGAGCAGTTCTTC	CASSLGSSYNEQFF
TRBD2	TRBV9	TRBJ2-5	.	TGTGCCAGCAGCGGGACTAGCGGGGGGCAAGAGACCCAGTACTTC	CASSGTSGGQETQYF
.	TRBV6-5	TRBJ1-2	.	TGTGCCAGCAGTTACGACCAGACAGGTCCTAAGAATGGCTACACCTTC	CASSYDQTGPKNGYTF
.	TRBV30	TRBJ1-1	few	TGTGCCTGGCAGACAGGCACTGAAGCTTTCTTT	CAWQTGTEAFF
TRBD1	TRBV15	TRBJ2-7	.	TGTGCCACCAGCACGGACAGGGGGTACGAGCAGTACTTC	CATSTDRGYEQYF
TRBD2	TRBV2	TRBJ2-1	.	TGTGCCAGCAAAAGGGAGGGGAATGAGCAGTTCTTC	CASKREGNEQFF
.	TRBV7-2	TRBJ2-5	.	TGTGCCAGCAGCCAGAGGGCGGGAACCCAGTACTTC	CASSQRAGTQYF
.	TRBV29-1	TRBJ2-5	.	TGCAGCGTCGAAAGGCGACAGGCGCCGGGCCGGTACCAAGAGACCCAGTACTTC	CSVERRQAPGRYQETQYF
TRBD1	TRBV4-1	TRBJ1-5	.	TGCGCCAGCAGCCCTACGCCCCGGACAGGGGTTGTTGTCGCGCCCCAGCATTTT	CASSPTPRTGVVVAPQHF
.	TRBV7-9	TRBJ1-1	.	TGTGCCAGCAGCCGACAGGTTGTTGACACTGAAGCTTTCTTT	CASSRQVVDTEAFF
TRBD1	TRBV19	TRBJ1-5	once	TGTGCCAGCACTTCGGGACAGGGATATAGCAATCAGCCCCAGCATTTT	CASTSGQGYSNQPQHF
TRBD2	TRBV6-1	TRBJ2-1	.	TGTGCCAGCGTCGCGGGGGGGCCTATTGAGCAGTTCTTC	CASVAGGPIEQFF
.	TRBV7-3	TRBJ2-3	.	TGTGCCAGCAGCACCAAATGGGGGGGCGATACAGATACGCAGTATTTT	CASSTKWGGDTDTQYF
TRBD2	TRBV6-6	TRBJ2-7	.	TGTGCCAGCAGCCCCGGGAGGGCGGACTACGAGCAGTACTTC	CASSPGRADYEQYF
TRBD1	TRBV30	TRBJ2-7	.	TGTGCCTGGACTGGACGGGACAGCACCTACGAGCAGTACTTC	CAWTGRDSTYEQYF
.	TRBV6-5	TRBJ2-3	.	TGTGCCAGCAGTCAAGTTGGAGCCACAGATACGCAGTATTTT	CASSQVGATDTQYF
.	TRBV19	TRBJ1-5	.	TGTGCCAGTAGTATGTCCGCTAGCTATAATCAGCCCCAGCATTTT	CASSMSASYNQPQHF
TRBD1	TRBV5-8	TRBJ2-7	.	TGTGCCAGCAGCTCGGACAGGGAATGGTACGAGCAGTACTTC	CASSSDREWYEQYF
TRBD1	TRBV15	TRBJ2-5	.	TGTGCCACCAGCATCGGACAGGAGGAGACCCAGTACTTC	CATSIGQEETQYF
.	TRBV5-8	TRBJ1-6	.	TGTGCCAGCAGCCCCGGGTCGCCCTTTAATTCACCCCTCCACTTT	CASSPGSPFNSPLHF
TRBD1	TRBV5-1	TRBJ1-1	.	TGCGCCAGCAGCTTGGAGCAGGGGGCCACTGAAGCTTTCTTT	CASSLEQGATEAFF
.	TRBV30	TRBJ2-5	.	TGTGCCTGGAGTGTAGGCGCAGGGAGGGAGACCCAGTACTTC	CAWSVGAGRETQYF
TRBD1	TRBV19	TRBJ2-7	.	TGTGCCAGTAGTATAGCAGGGGGCACTTACGAGCAGTACTTC	CASSIAGGTYEQYF
.	TRBV19	TRBJ2-1	.	TGTGCCAGTAGTATAGTTACAGCCAGCAACAATGAGCAGTTCTTC	CASSIVTASNNEQFF
TRBD2	TRBV9	TRBJ2-7	.	TGTGCCAGCAGCGTAGGAGCTAGCGGGGGGACCTTCTCCTACGAGCAGTACTTC	CASSVGASGGTFSYEQYF
TRBD1	TRBV27	TRBJ2-3	.	TGTGCCAGCAGCCCCGGGACAGGGTATGCAGATACGCAGTATTTT	CASSPGTGYADTQYF
.	TRBV6-6	TRBJ1-4	.	TGTGCCAGCACCCCCCGGCAGGGTAATGAAAAACTGTTTTTT	CASTPRQGNEKLFF
.	TRBV6-1	TRBJ1-1	many	TGTGCCAGCAGTGAACTACAGGGCGCTGAAGCTTTCTTT	CASSELQGAEAFF
TRBD2	TRBV4-2	TRBJ2-2	.	TGTGCCAGCAGCCACGAAACTAGCGGGGGGGCCGGGGAGCTGTTTTTT	CASSHETSGGAGELFF
TRBD2	TRBV9	TRBJ2-1	.	TGTGCCAGCAGCGCGACTAGCGCACTTCCAATAAGCTCCTACAATGAGCAGTTCTTC	CASSATSALPISSYNEQFF
.	TRBV5-1	TRBJ2-5	.	TGCGCCAGCAGCTTGGAAGTCAGCGGAGAGACCCAGTACTTC	CASSLEVSGETQYF
TRBD1	TRBV13	TRBJ2-7	.	TGTGCCAGCAGCTTGCACAGGGGGTCCTACGAGCAGTACTTC	CASSLHRGSYEQYF
TRBD1	TRBV7-9	TRBJ1-6	.	TGTGCCAGCAGCTTACGACAGGGGGCAAATTCACCCCTCCACTTT	CASSLRQGANSPLHF
TRBD1	TRBV30	TRBJ2-5	once	TGTGCCGGGGACAGACTGCAAGAGACCCAGTACTTC	CAGDRLQETQYF
TRBD1	TRBV5-4	TRBJ1-5	.	TGTGCCAGCAGCCCGGACAGGGGGCATAATAGCAATCAGCCCCAGCATTTT	CASSPDRGHNSNQPQHF
TRBD1	TRBV6-6	TRBJ1-1	.	TGTGCCAGCAGTTACTCACAGGGGAGGAACACTGAAGCTTTCTTT	CASSYSQGRNTEAFF
TRBD1	TRBV2	TRBJ2-5	once	TGTGCCAGCAGAGTTGACAGGGGAAGGGGCCAAGAGACCCAGTACTTC	CASRVDRGRGQETQYF
.	TRBV4-1	TRBJ2-2	once	TGCGCCAGCAGCCAAGTTGGGGGCGCCTTCACCGGGGAGCTGTTTTTT	CASSQVGGAFTGELFF
.	TRBV6-5	TRBJ1-5	.	TGTGCCAGCAGCCCAAATAGCAATCAGCCCCAGCATTTT	CASSPNSNQPQHF
.	TRBV6-6	TRBJ1-4	.	TGTGCCAGTTCTTTTGCAACTAATGAAAAACTGTTTTTT	CASSFATNEKLFF
TRBD1	TRBV6-8	TRBJ1-5	once	TGTGCCAGCAGTTACCCCTGGACAGGGTACAATCAGCCCCAGCATTTT	CASSYPWTGYNQPQHF